This T cell receptor beta chain was captured by sequencing in a study of blood T cells in healthy people across ages. Findings of the study overall: It was found that TCR beta diversity correlated strongly with the percentage of naive T cells.

Then a second PCR, running roughly 7 to 11 cycles, was carried out with a sample-barcoded 5' primer and a J-beta primer mix. Each cDNA molecule was tagged by a template-switch adaptor with 12 random nucleotides. TCRdb re-analysed the 5' RACE reads in MiXCR, keeping a single row per CDR3 protein. The sample consists of more than 650,000 distinct CDR3 sequences, about a fifth of them appearing once. This clonotype was seen just once. Antigen: not known. The conserved phenylalanine or tryptophan is not found at the CDR3 terminus, so this likely reflects a read error. The CDR3 runs 16 residues. V was cut by 2 bases and J by 3 bases, with 15 bases left in between. Germline V gene lookup returns CDR1 SGHTA and CDR2 FQGNSA.

The source material was blood. The chain combines TRBV7-2 with TRBJ2-3; D perhaps matches TRBD1 (6 bases). The source of this sequence is a man aged 70-80 years in good health. CDR3 sequence reads: CASSLTTGYPTDTQYL. In DNA form, the CDR3 reads TGTGCCAGCAGCTTAACCACAGGGTACCCTACAGATACGCAGTATCTT.